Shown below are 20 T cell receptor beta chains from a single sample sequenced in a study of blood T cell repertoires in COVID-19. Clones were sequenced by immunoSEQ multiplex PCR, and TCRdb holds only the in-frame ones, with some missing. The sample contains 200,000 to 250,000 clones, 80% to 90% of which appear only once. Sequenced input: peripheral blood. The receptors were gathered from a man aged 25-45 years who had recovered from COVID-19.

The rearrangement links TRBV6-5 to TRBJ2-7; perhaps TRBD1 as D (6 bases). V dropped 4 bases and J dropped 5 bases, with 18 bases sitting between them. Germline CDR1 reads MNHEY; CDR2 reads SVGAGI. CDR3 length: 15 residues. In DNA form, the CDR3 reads TGTGCCAGCAGTTCAGGACAGCGCATTTGGAACGAGCAGTACTTC. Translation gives CASSSGQRIWNEQYF.

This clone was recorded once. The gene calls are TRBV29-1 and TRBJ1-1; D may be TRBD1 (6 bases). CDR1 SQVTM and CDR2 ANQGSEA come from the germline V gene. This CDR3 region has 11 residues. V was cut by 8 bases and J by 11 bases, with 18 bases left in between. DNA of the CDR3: TGCAGCCTCCCCCTCGGCAGGGGTGCTTTCTTT. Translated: CSLPLGRGAFF.

As DNA, the CDR3 is TGTGCCAGCAGTGGGGGACAGGGATATGGTATGGCGGCTGGAAACACCATATATTTT. It is translated as CASSGGQGYGMAAGNTIYF. The rearrangement joins TRBV27 to TRBJ1-3, with 9 positions matching TRBD1. The V gene's germline CDR1 is MNHEY and CDR2 SMNVEV (reference sequence). Trimming took 5 bases from V and 2 from J; bases not matched to a gene: 16. This CDR3 has 19 amino acids.

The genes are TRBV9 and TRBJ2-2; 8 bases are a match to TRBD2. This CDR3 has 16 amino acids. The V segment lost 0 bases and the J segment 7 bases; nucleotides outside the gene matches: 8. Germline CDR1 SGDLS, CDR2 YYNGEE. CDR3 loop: CASSVAHGGAIGELFF. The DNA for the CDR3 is TGTGCCAGCAGCGTAGCTCACGGGGGGGCCATCGGGGAGCTGTTTTTT.

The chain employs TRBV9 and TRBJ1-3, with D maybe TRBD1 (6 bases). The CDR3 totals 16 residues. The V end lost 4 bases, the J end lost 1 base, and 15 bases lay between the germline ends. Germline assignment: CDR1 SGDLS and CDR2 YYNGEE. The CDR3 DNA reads TGTGCCAGCAGCCCCAATACAGGGTCATCTGGAAACACCATATATTTT. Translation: CASSPNTGSSGNTIYF.

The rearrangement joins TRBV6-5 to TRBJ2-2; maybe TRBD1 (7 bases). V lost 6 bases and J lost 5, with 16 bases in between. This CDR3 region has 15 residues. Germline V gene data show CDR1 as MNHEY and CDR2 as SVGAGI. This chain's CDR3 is CASRRQGGLTGELFF. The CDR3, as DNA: TGTGCCAGCAGACGCCAGGGGGGACTGACCGGGGAGCTGTTTTTT.

The CDR3 is CASSLDGSLNTEAFF. CDR3 nucleotides: TGTGCCAGCAGCTTAGATGGGAGTTTGAACACTGAAGCTTTCTTT. The V and J genes are TRBV7-9 and TRBJ1-1; D is unclear. The V and J ends lost 1 base and 0 bases respectively, with 9 bases between them. This CDR3 is built from 15 residues. Germline V gene sequence: CDR1 SEHNR, CDR2 FQNEAQ (reference sequence).

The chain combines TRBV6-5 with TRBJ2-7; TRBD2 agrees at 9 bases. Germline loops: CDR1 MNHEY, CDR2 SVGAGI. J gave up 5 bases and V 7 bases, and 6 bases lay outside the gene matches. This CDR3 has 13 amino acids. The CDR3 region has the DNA TGTGCCAGCATGCTAGCGGGGTCGGACGAGCAGTACTTC. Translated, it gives CASMLAGSDEQYF.

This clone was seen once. The CDR3 DNA reads as TGTGCCAGCAGCTTGGTACAGGGGGCTACAAACACTGAAGCTTTCTTT. It encodes CASSLVQGATNTEAFF. The chain uses TRBV5-5 and TRBJ1-1, with 9 bases that match TRBD1. This CDR3 contains 16 residues. The germline V gene has CDR1 SGHKS and CDR2 YYEKEE (reference sequence). J gave up 2 bases and V 0 bases, and 5 bases lay outside the gene matches.

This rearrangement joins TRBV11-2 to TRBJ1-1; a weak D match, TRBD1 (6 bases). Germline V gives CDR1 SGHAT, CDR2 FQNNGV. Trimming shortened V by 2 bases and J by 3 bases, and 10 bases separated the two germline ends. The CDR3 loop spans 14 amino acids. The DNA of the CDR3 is TGTGCCAGCAGCTTATCACAGGGAGACACTGAAGCTTTCTTT. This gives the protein CASSLSQGDTEAFF. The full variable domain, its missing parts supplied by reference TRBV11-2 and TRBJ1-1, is EAGVAQSPRYKIIEKRQSVAFWCNPISGHATLYWYQQILGQGPKLLIQFQNNGVVDDSQLPKDRFSAERLKGVDSTLKIQPAKLEDSAVYLCASSLSQGDTEAFFGQGTRLTVV.

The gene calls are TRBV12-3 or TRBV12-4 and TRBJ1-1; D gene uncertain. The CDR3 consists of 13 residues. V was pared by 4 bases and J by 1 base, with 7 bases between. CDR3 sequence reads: CASSYRANTEAFF. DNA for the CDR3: TGTGCCAGCAGTTACAGAGCGAACACTGAAGCTTTCTTT.

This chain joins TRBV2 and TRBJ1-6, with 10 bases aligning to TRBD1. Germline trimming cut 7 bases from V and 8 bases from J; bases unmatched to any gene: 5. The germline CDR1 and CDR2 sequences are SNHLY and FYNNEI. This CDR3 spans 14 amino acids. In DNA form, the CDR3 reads TGTGCCAGCACTCAGGGACAGGGGTATTCACCCCTCCACTTT. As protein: CASTQGQGYSPLHF.

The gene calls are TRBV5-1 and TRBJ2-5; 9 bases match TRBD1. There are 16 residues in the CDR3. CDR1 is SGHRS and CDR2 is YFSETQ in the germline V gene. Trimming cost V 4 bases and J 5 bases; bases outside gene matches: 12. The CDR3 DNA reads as TGCGCCAGCAGCGACGAGGGACAGGGAAGACGGGAGACCCAGTACTTC. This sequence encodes CASSDEGQGRRETQYF. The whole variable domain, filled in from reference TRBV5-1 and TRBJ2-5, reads KAGVTQTPRYLIKTRGQQVTLSCSPISGHRSVSWYQQTPGQGLQFLFEYFSETQRNKGNFPGRFSGRQFSNSRSEMNVSTLELGDSALYLCASSDEGQGRRETQYFGPGTRLLVL.

The CDR3 sequence is CASSLTSGEGYEQYF. The CDR3, as DNA: TGTGCCAGCAGCCTGACTAGCGGGGAGGGGTACGAGCAGTACTTC. The rearrangement links TRBV3-1 (or the pseudogene TRBV3-2) to TRBJ2-7; TRBD2 matches 11 bases. The germline V gene encodes CDR1 LGHDT and CDR2 YNNKEL (reference sequence). The junction had 6 bases not matched to a gene; V was cut back by 4 bases and J by 4 bases. The CDR3 contains 15 residues.

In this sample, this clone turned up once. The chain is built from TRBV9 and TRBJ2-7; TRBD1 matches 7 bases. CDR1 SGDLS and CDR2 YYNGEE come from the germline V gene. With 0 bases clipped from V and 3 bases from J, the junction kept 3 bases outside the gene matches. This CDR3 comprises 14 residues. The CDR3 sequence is CASSVEDRFYEQYF. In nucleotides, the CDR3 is TGTGCCAGCAGCGTAGAGGACAGGTTCTACGAGCAGTACTTC.

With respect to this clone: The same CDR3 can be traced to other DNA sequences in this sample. The DNA for the CDR3 is TGTGCCAGCAGCTTAGCAGGGGCCTACGAGCAGTACTTC. It codes for CASSLAGAYEQYF. This chain connects TRBV7-2 to TRBJ2-7; weak D call: TRBD1 (5 bases). Germline V gene lookup returns CDR1 SGHTA and CDR2 FQGNSA. Deletions cut 0 bases from V and 2 bases from J, with 5 bases between. The CDR3 is 13 amino acids. Full variable domain (missing parts from reference TRBV7-2 and TRBJ2-7): GAGVSQSPSNKVTEKGKDVELRCDPISGHTALYWYRQSLGQGLEFLIYFQGNSAPDKSGLPSDRFSAERTGGSVSTLTIQRTQQEDSAVYLCASSLAGAYEQYFGPGTRLTVT.

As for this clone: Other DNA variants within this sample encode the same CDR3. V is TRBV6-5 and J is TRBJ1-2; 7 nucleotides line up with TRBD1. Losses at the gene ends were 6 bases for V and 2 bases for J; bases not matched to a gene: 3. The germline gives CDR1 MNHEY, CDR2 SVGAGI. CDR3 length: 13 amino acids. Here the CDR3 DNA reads TGTGCCAGCAGATTGACAGGGAACTATGGCTACACCTTC. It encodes CASRLTGNYGYTF.

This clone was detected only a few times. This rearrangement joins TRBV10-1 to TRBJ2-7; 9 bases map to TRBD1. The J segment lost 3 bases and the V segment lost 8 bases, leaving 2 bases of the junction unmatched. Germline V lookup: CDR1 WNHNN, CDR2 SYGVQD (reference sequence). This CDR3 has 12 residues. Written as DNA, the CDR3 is TGCGCCAGCGGGGACAGGGTCTACGAGCAGTACTTC. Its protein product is CASGDRVYEQYF.

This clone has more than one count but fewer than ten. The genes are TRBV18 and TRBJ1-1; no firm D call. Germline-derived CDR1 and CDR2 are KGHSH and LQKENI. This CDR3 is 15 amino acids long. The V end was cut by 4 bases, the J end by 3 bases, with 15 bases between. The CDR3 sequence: CASSHYSSLDTEAFF. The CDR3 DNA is TGTGCCAGCTCACATTACAGCAGCTTGGACACTGAAGCTTTCTTT.

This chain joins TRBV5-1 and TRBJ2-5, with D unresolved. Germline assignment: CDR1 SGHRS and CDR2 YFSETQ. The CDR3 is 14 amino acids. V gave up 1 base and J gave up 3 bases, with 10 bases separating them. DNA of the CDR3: TGCGCCAGCAGCTTGCGTCTCGAGAAAGAGACCCAGTACTTC. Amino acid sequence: CASSLRLEKETQYF.